Presented here are 32 T cell receptor beta chains from one specimen sequenced in a study of CD4 T cells in relation to SARS-CoV-2 and coronaviruses. Sequencing was performed with immunoSEQ multiplex PCR; in TCRdb, only in-frame clones are kept and a portion is missing. The data show 43,000 or so clones, 82% seen once. These receptors have no identified antigens. Sequenced sample: naive CD4+ T cells from PBMCs, cultured in vitro. Sample subset: naive CD4+ T cells isolated by negative enrichment. The receptors come from an adult with COVID-19.

This clone was counted only a few times. The chain combines TRBV29-1 with TRBJ1-2; 7 nucleotides line up with TRBD1. In germline, CDR1 is SQVTM, CDR2 ANQGSEA. This CDR3 has 14 residues. As DNA, the CDR3 is TGCACTCCCGAAGGGCGACAGGGAAACTATGGCTACACCTTC. This codes for CTPEGRQGNYGYTF.

The chain has TRBV19 and TRBJ2-7, with 8 bases aligning to TRBD1. The CDR3 contains 16 residues. The trim removed 3 bases at V and 0 bases at J, leaving 7 bases unmatched. Per germline, CDR1 LNHDA and CDR2 SQIVND (reference sequence). CDR3 in DNA: TGTGCCAGTAGTATCTCAGGGGGCTTGGGCTCCTACGAGCAGTACTTC. Translating gives CASSISGGLGSYEQYF.

The V call is TRBV24-1, the J call TRBJ2-1; 12 bases fit TRBD2. Trimming took 4 bases from V and 3 from J; bases not matched to a gene: 3. Germline V gene sequence: CDR1 KGHDR, CDR2 SFDVKD. This CDR3 has 16 residues. In DNA form, the CDR3 reads TGTGCCACCAGTGACGTGACTAGCGGGAGCTACAATGAGCAGTTCTTC. It is translated as CATSDVTSGSYNEQFF.

V and J are TRBV7-9 and TRBJ2-7; D is possibly TRBD1 or TRBD2 (7 bases each). This CDR3 is built from 15 residues. Germline V gene data show CDR1 as SEHNR and CDR2 as FQNEAQ (reference sequence). The V gene lost 4 bases and the J gene lost 5 bases, with 18 bases spanning the gap. CDR3 in DNA: TGTGCCAGCAGCTACCGACAGGGTCGGGGGGACGAGCAGTACTTC. Its protein product is CASSYRQGRGDEQYF.

V and J are TRBV20-1 and TRBJ1-2, with a tentative D call TRBD1 (5 bases). CDR1 DFQATT and CDR2 SNEGSKA come from the germline V gene (reference sequence). CDR3 length: 13 residues. The V end lost 3 bases, the J end lost 4 bases, and 12 bases lay between the germline ends. DNA for the CDR3: TGCAGTGCTAGTAGTGGGGGGGGCTATGGCTACACCTTC. Protein product: CSASSGGGYGYTF.

This clone was seen more than once but under ten times. This rearrangement joins TRBV5-4 to TRBJ2-3; no firm D call. V shed 4 bases and J shed 4 bases, with 10 bases lying between them. CDR1 SGHNT and CDR2 YYREEE come from the germline V gene (reference sequence). The CDR3 extends over 13 amino acids. CDR3 loop: CASSTHGADTQYF. The CDR3 region has the DNA TGTGCCAGCAGCACACATGGCGCAGATACGCAGTATTTT.

The V and J genes are TRBV5-6 and TRBJ1-6; 7 bases fit TRBD1. Germline V lookup: CDR1 SGHDT, CDR2 YYEEEE. J was trimmed by 7 bases and V by 4 bases; bases with no gene match: 5. The CDR3 runs to 14 residues. The CDR3 DNA is TGTGCCAGCAGCCCCAAACAGGGGAATTCACCCCTCCACTTT. Translated: CASSPKQGNSPLHF. The full variable domain, rest sourced from reference TRBV5-6 and TRBJ1-6, is DAGVTQSPTHLIKTRGQQVTLRCSPKSGHDTVSWYQQALGQGPQFIFQYYEEEERQRGNFPDRFSGHQFPNYSSELNVNALLLGDSALYLCASSPKQGNSPLHFGNGTRLTVT.

The rearrangement links TRBV10-1 to TRBJ1-4; 8 bases map to TRBD1. The CDR3 runs to 15 residues. With 5 bases clipped from V and 3 bases from J, the junction kept 5 bases outside the gene matches. CDR1 and CDR2 from the germline V gene are WNHNN and SYGVQD (reference sequence). Here the CDR3 reads CASSSLQGANEKLFF. The CDR3 nucleotides read TGCGCCAGCAGTTCATTACAGGGGGCTAATGAAAAACTGTTTTTT.

V is TRBV5-1 and J is TRBJ1-2, with a tentative D call TRBD1 (5 bases). V was shortened by 0 bases and J by 0 bases, with 9 bases between the two germline ends. Germline V gene sequence: CDR1 SGHRS, CDR2 YFSETQ. The CDR3 runs to 15 residues. The CDR3, as DNA: TGCGCCAGCAGCTTGGCCCAGGGAGCTAACTATGGCTACACCTTC. The encoded protein is CASSLAQGANYGYTF.

The chain is built from TRBV7-3 and TRBJ2-1, with D possibly matching TRBD2 (6 bases). This CDR3 spans 13 amino acids. Trimming took 5 bases from V and 4 from J, leaving 9 bases between them. The germline V gene has CDR1 SGHTA and CDR2 FQGTGA. The CDR3 protein is CASSMTSYNEQFF. As DNA, the CDR3 is TGTGCCAGCAGCATGACTAGTTACAATGAGCAGTTCTTC.

This chain joins TRBV9 and TRBJ2-1; TRBD2 agrees at 12 bases. CDR1 is SGDLS, CDR2 YYNGEE, per germline. V shed 0 bases, J shed 0 bases, and the junction held 1 base outside the gene matches. The CDR3 sequence is 17 residues long. The CDR3 sequence is CASSVGTSGISYNEQFF. CDR3 bases: TGTGCCAGCAGCGTAGGGACTAGCGGGATCTCCTACAATGAGCAGTTCTTC.

The chain couples TRBV5-8 to TRBJ1-2; D not resolved. CDR1 is SGHTS and CDR2 is YDEGEE in the germline V gene. V lost 1 base and J 4 bases, leaving 2 bases between the germline ends. CDR3 length equals 11 residues. The CDR3 nucleotides are TGTGCCAGCAGCTTGTCCTATGGCTACACCTTC. This sequence encodes CASSLSYGYTF.

The chain links TRBV11-3 to TRBJ2-5; D not resolved. The CDR3 length is 13 residues. Trimming stripped 0 bases from V and 4 bases from J, with 6 bases between. Germline CDR1 reads SGHNT; CDR2 reads YENEEA. CDR3 in amino acids: CASSLDPRETQYF. The CDR3 DNA follows: TGTGCCAGCAGCTTAGACCCACGAGAGACCCAGTACTTC.

A few counts support this clone. The V call is TRBV6-6, the J call TRBJ2-3; D ambiguous. V was shortened by 6 bases and J by 4 bases, with 11 bases between the two germline ends. CDR1 is MNHNY, CDR2 SVGAGI, per germline (reference sequence). The CDR3 contains 13 residues. The CDR3 bases are TGTGCCAGCAGAGAGAGTCTGGCAGATACGCAGTATTTT. Encoded protein: CASRESLADTQYF.

This sequence joins TRBV4-1 and TRBJ1-6, with 11 bases identical to TRBD1. The CDR3 has 15 residues. From germline, CDR1 is MGHRA and CDR2 YSYEKL. Trimming took 4 bases from V and 8 from J; bases not matched to a gene: 4. DNA of the CDR3: TGCGCCAGCAGCCGGGTGGACAGGGGGCATTCACCCCTCCACTTT. Translating it yields CASSRVDRGHSPLHF.

The chain joins TRBV9 to TRBJ2-3, with 11 bases identical to TRBD2. V gave up 0 bases and J gave up 6 bases; unmatched junction bases: 3. The CDR3 extends over 15 amino acids. The germline V gene encodes CDR1 SGDLS and CDR2 YYNGEE. The CDR3 bases are TGTGCCAGCAGCGTAGCACTAGCGGGAGCCGATACGCAGTATTTT. Its translation is CASSVALAGADTQYF.

V gene TRBV6-5 combines with J gene TRBJ1-4; possibly TRBD1 for D (5 bases). CDR3 length equals 13 residues. V was pared by 5 bases and J by 5 bases, with 9 bases between. Germline CDR1 reads MNHEY; CDR2 reads SVGAGI. CDR3 DNA sequence: TGTGCCAGCAGTACGGGACGCAATGAAAAACTGTTTTTT. Its protein is CASSTGRNEKLFF.

J is TRBJ2-7 and V is TRBV3-1 (or the pseudogene TRBV3-2), with TRBD1 matching 10 bases. Looked up from germline, CDR1 is LGHDT and CDR2 is YNNKEL (reference sequence). Trimming cost V 4 bases and J 0 bases; bases outside gene matches: 9. The CDR3 contains 17 residues. The CDR3: CASSPSVTGGFSYEQYF. DNA for the CDR3: TGTGCCAGCAGCCCTTCGGTGACAGGGGGCTTCTCCTACGAGCAGTACTTC.

This clone was picked up a small number of times. The rearrangement links TRBV19 to TRBJ2-7; D gene unclear. V dropped 1 base and J dropped 3 bases, with 10 bases sitting between them. Germline lookup yields CDR1 LNHDA and CDR2 SQIVND (reference sequence). The CDR3 is made up of 14 amino acids. The CDR3 sequence is CASSIATGFYEQYF. The CDR3 nucleotides are TGTGCCAGTAGTATAGCAACGGGTTTCTACGAGCAGTACTTC.

CDR3 DNA sequence: TGTGCCAGCAGCGGCGAGGGGGGGTACGAGCAGTACTTC. Protein sequence: CASSGEGGYEQYF. V is TRBV9 and J is TRBJ2-7, with a possible D match to TRBD2 (7 bases). The CDR3 is 13 amino acids. V gave up 3 bases and J gave up 4 bases, with 11 bases separating them. The germline CDR1 and CDR2 sequences are SGDLS and YYNGEE.

The J gene is TRBJ2-7, the V gene TRBV7-2; 8 bases align to TRBD1. Unmatched junction bases numbered 9, after V lost 7 bases and J lost 1 base. CDR3 length: 15 amino acids. CDR1 and CDR2 (germline): SGHTA, FQGNSA. The chain's CDR3 is CASTRFQGASYEQYF. As DNA, the CDR3 is TGTGCCAGCACCCGCTTTCAGGGGGCATCCTACGAGCAGTACTTC.

V is TRBV19 and J is TRBJ2-7, with 8 bases matching TRBD1. The CDR3 is 16 amino acids. Per the germline V gene, CDR1 is LNHDA and CDR2 is SQIVND (reference sequence). Germline trimming cut 4 bases from V and 5 bases from J; bases unmatched to any gene: 13. DNA of the CDR3: TGTGCCAGTAGTACCTACACCGGGACAGGCCTCAACGAGCAGTACTTC. It encodes CASSTYTGTGLNEQYF.

V usage is TRBV7-2 and J usage is TRBJ2-3; D ambiguous. The CDR3 has 14 residues. V was shortened by 2 bases and J by 2 bases, with 8 bases between the two germline ends. CDR1 and CDR2 from the germline V gene are SGHTA and FQGNSA. In DNA form, the CDR3 reads TGTGCCAGCAGCTTAACACAGACCACAGATACGCAGTATTTT. It translates to CASSLTQTTDTQYF.

This chain connects TRBV6-5 to TRBJ1-2; D is undetermined. Trimming cost V 6 bases and J 6 bases, with 11 bases left between them. The CDR3 sequence is 12 residues long. Looked up from germline, CDR1 is MNHEY and CDR2 is SVGAGI. The CDR3 reads CASRSDMNGYTF. CDR3 DNA sequence: TGTGCCAGCAGGAGTGACATGAATGGCTACACCTTC.

This clone was recorded only once. This chain joins TRBV7-2 and TRBJ1-1; D is perhaps TRBD1 (5 bases). V was shortened by 3 bases and J by 5 bases, with 13 bases between the two germline ends. Germline V gene sequence: CDR1 SGHTA, CDR2 FQGNSA. The CDR3 is made up of 14 amino acids. The CDR3 bases are TGTGCCAGCAGCTTGGTCGGGCAGGGTACTGAAGCTTTCTTT. The encoded protein is CASSLVGQGTEAFF.

This clone showed up just a few times. This chain links TRBV12-3 or TRBV12-4 with TRBJ1-5; D not resolved. The ends were cut back, 6 bases at V and 3 bases at J, with 6 bases in the middle. CDR3 length: 12 residues. The CDR3 DNA is TGTGCCAGCAGCGTAACCAATCAGCCCCAGCATTTT. Translation: CASSVTNQPQHF.

The rearrangement uses TRBV6-5 and TRBJ2-1; 7 bases agree with TRBD2. V lost 6 bases and J lost 3; bases outside the gene matches: 5. Germline CDR1 and CDR2: MNHEY and SVGAGI. This CDR3 has 14 residues. The CDR3 DNA is TGTGCCAGCAGGCCGCTAGCGGACTACAATGAGCAGTTCTTC. Translating gives CASRPLADYNEQFF.

The CDR3 DNA reads as TGTGCCAGCAGCCAAGAAAACGGGAGGGGGGGCAATGAGCAGTTCTTC. It translates to CASSQENGRGGNEQFF. The chain links TRBV3-1 (or the pseudogene TRBV3-2) to TRBJ2-1; 8 positions agree with TRBD2. Germline V gene data show CDR1 as LGHDT and CDR2 as YNNKEL (reference sequence). This CDR3 is built from 16 residues. V was pared by 0 bases and J by 6 bases, with 7 bases of the junction left unmatched.

The chain combines TRBV15 with TRBJ2-3; D might be TRBD2 (6 bases). V lost 4 bases, J lost 4 bases, and 15 bases lay in between. CDR1 is LNHNV and CDR2 is YYDKDF in the germline V gene (reference sequence). The length of the CDR3 is 15 residues. CDR3 loop: CATSMGGKKADTQYF. The CDR3 bases are TGTGCCACCAGCATGGGCGGGAAAAAAGCAGATACGCAGTATTTT.

This chain uses TRBV15 with TRBJ2-5; a weak D match, TRBD2 (6 bases). The V end was cut by 6 bases, the J end by 4 bases, with 24 bases between. The length of the CDR3 is 17 residues. Germline CDR1 is LNHNV and CDR2 is YYDKDF (reference sequence). The CDR3 DNA is TGTGCCACCAGACCAGCCGGTAGCGGAGGGGTGTCAGAGACCCAGTACTTC. This sequence encodes CATRPAGSGGVSETQYF.

The J gene is TRBJ2-1, the V gene TRBV9; D gene uncertain. This CDR3 has 15 amino acids. V lost 1 base to trimming and J lost 0 bases, with 8 bases between them. Germline CDR1 reads SGDLS; CDR2 reads YYNGEE. The CDR3 reads CASSVLTSSYNEQFF. The CDR3 DNA reads as TGTGCCAGCAGCGTACTAACCAGCTCCTACAATGAGCAGTTCTTC.

V usage is TRBV2 and J usage is TRBJ2-3; TRBD2 matches at 8 bases. V was pared by 3 bases and J by 2 bases, with 16 bases of the junction left unmatched. This CDR3 is 19 amino acids long. From germline, CDR1 is SNHLY and CDR2 FYNNEI. The CDR3 loop is CASSDISGRGLEPTDTQYF. The CDR3 nucleotides read TGTGCCAGCAGTGACATTTCGGGCCGGGGACTAGAGCCCACAGATACGCAGTATTTT.